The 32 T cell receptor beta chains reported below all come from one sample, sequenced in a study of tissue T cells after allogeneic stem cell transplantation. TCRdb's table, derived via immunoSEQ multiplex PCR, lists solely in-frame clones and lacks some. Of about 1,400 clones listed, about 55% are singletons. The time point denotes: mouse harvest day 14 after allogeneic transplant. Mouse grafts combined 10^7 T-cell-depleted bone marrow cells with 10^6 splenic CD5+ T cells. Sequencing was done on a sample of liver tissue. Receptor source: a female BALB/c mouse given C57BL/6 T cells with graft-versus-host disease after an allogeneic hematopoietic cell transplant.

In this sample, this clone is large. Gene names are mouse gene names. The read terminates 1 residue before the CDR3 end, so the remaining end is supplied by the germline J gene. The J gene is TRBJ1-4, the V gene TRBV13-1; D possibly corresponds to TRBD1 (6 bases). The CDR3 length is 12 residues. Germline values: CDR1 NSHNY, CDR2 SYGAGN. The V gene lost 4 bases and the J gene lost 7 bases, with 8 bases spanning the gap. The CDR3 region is CASSTGIERLFF. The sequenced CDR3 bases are TGTGCCAGCAGTACAGGGATCGAAAGATTATTT.

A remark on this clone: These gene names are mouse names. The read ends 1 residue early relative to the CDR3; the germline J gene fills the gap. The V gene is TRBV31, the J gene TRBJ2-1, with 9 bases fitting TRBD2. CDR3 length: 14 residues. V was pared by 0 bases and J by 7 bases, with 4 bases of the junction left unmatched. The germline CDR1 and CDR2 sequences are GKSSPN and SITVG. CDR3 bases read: TGTGCCTGGAGTCTTGGGGGGGCCGGGGCTGAGCAGTTC. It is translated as CAWSLGGAGAEQF. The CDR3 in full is CAWSLGGAGAEQFF.

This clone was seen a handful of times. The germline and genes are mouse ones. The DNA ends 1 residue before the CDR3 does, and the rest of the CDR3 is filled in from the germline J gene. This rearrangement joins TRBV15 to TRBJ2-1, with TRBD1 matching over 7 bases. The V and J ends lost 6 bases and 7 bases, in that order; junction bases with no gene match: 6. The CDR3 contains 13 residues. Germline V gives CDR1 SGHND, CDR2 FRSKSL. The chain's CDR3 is CASSQGEEAEQFF. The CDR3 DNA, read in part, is TGTGCCAGCAGCCAGGGGGAGGAGGCTGAGCAGTTC.

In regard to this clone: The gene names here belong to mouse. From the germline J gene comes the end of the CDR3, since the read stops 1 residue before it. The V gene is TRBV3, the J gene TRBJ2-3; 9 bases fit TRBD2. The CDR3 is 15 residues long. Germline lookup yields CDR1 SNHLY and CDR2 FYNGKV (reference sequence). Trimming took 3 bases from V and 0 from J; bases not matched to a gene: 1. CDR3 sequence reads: CASSFDWGSAETLYF. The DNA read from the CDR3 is TGTGCCAGCAGCTTCGACTGGGGGAGTGCAGAAACGCTGTAT.

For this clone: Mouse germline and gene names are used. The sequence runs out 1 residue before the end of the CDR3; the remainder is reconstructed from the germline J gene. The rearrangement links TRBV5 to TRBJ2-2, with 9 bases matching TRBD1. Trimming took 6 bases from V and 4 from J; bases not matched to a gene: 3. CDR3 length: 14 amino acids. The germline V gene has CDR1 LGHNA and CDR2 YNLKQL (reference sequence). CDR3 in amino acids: CASSRDRATGQLYF. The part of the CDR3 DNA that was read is TGTGCCAGCAGTCGGGACAGGGCCACCGGGCAGCTCTAC.

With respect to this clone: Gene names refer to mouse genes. This CDR3 is CASSHRTAETLYF. The DNA read from the CDR3 is TGTGCCAGCTCTCACCGGACAGCAGAAACGCTGTAT. The J gene is TRBJ2-3, the V gene TRBV12-1, with D possibly being TRBD1 (5 bases). The CDR3 end falls 1 residue outside the read, so it is completed with the germline J gene. CDR1 SGHSN and CDR2 HYEKVE come from the germline V gene. The V end lost 2 bases, the J end lost 3 bases, and 8 bases lay between the germline ends. The CDR3 has 13 residues.

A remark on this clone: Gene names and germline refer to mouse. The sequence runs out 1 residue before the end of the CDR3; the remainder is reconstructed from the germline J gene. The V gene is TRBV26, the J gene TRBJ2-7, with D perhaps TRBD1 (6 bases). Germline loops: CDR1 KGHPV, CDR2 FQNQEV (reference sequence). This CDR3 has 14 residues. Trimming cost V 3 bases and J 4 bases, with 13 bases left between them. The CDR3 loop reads CASSLPGQQYEQYF. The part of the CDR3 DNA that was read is TGTGCCAGCAGTCTCCCGGGACAACAATATGAACAGTAC.

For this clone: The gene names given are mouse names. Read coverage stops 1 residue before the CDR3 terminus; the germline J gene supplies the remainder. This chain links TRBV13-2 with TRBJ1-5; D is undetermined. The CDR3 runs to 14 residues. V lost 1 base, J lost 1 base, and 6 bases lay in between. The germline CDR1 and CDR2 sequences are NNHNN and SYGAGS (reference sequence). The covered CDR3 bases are TGTGCCAGCGGTGATCGGCAGAACAACCAGGCTCCGCTT. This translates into CASGDRQNNQAPL. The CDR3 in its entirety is CASGDRQNNQAPLF.

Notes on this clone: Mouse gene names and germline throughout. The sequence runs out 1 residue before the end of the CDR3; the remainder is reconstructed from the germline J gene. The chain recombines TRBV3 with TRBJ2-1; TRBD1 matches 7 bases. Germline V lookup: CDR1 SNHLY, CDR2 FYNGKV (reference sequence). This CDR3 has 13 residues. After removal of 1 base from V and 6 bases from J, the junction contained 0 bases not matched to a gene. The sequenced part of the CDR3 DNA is TGTGCCAGCAGCTTAGACAGGGGTGCTGAGCAGTTC. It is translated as CASSLDRGAEQF. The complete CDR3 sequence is CASSLDRGAEQFF. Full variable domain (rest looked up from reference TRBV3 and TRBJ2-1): GPKVLQIPSHQIIDMGQMVTLNCDPVSNHLYFYWYKQILGQQMEFLVNFYNGKVMEKSKLFKDQFSVERPDGSYFTLKIQPTALEDSAVYFCASSLDRGAEQFFGPGTRLTVL.

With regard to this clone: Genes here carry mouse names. CDR3 bases read: TGTGCCAGCTCTTTCGGGACTGGGAACTATGAACAGTAC. It is translated as CASSFGTGNYEQY. The whole CDR3 protein is CASSFGTGNYEQYF. The rearrangement links TRBV12-2 to TRBJ2-7; 9 bases line up with TRBD2. Read sequence stops 1 residue before the CDR3 end, and the germline J gene provides the missing end. The CDR3 covers 14 residues. The trim removed 3 bases at V and 3 bases at J, leaving 5 bases unmatched. Germline loops: CDR1 SGHLS, CDR2 HYDKME.

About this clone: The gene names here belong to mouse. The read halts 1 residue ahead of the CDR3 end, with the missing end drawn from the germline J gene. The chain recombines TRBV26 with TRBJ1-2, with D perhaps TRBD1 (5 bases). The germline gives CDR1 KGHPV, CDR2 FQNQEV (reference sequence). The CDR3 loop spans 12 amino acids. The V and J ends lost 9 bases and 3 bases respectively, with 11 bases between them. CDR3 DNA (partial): TGTGCCAGGGGGCGCGGGGACTCCGACTACACC. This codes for CARGRGDSDYT. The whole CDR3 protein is CARGRGDSDYTF.

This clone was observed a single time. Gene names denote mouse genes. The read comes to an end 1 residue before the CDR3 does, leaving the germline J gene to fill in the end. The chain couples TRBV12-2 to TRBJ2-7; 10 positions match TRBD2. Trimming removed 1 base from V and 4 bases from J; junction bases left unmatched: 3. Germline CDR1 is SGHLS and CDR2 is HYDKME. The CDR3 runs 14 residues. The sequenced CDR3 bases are TGTGCCAGCTCTCTAGGACTGGGGGCATATGAACAGTAC. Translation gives CASSLGLGAYEQY. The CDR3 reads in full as CASSLGLGAYEQYF.

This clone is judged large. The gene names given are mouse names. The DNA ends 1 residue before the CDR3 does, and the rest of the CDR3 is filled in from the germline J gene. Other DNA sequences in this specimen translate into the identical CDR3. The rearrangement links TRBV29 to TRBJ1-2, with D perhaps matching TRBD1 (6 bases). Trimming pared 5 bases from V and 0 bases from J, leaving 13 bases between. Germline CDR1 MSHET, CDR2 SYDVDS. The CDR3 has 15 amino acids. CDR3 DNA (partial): TGTGCTAGCAGTCCTGGGACACCTGCAAACTCCGACTACACC. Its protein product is CASSPGTPANSDYT. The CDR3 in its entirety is CASSPGTPANSDYTF.

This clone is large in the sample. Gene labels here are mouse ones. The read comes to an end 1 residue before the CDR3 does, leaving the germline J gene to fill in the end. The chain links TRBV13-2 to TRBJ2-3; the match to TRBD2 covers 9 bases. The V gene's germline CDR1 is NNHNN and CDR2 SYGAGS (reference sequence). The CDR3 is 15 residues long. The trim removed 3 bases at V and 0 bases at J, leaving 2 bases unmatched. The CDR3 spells CASGGLGVSAETLYF. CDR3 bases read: TGTGCCAGCGGTGGACTGGGGGTTAGTGCAGAAACGCTGTAT.

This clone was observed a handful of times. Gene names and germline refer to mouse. Here the CDR3 reads CASSPSRGPGNTLYF. CDR3 DNA, as far as it was read: TGTGCCAGCAGCCCCTCCAGGGGGCCTGGAAATACGCTCTAT. This chain joins TRBV5 and TRBJ1-3; TRBD1 agrees at 8 bases. The CDR3 end falls 1 residue outside the read, so it is completed with the germline J gene. V was pared by 4 bases and J by 2 bases, with 4 bases of the junction left unmatched. Per the germline V gene, CDR1 is LGHNA and CDR2 is YNLKQL (reference sequence). The CDR3 has 15 amino acids.

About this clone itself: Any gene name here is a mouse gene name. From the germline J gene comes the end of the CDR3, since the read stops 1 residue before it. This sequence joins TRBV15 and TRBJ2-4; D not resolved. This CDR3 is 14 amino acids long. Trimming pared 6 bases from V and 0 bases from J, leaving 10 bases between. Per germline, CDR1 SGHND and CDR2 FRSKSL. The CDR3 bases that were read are TGTGCCAGCAGGGAGACTCCTAGTCAAAACACCTTGTAC. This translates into CASRETPSQNTLY. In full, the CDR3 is CASRETPSQNTLYF.

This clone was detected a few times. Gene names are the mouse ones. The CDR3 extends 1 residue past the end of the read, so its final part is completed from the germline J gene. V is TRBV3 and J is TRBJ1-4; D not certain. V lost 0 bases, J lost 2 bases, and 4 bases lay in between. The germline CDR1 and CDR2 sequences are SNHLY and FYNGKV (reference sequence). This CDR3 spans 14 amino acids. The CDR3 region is CASSLATSNERLFF. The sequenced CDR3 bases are TGTGCCAGCAGCTTAGCCACCTCCAACGAAAGATTATTT.

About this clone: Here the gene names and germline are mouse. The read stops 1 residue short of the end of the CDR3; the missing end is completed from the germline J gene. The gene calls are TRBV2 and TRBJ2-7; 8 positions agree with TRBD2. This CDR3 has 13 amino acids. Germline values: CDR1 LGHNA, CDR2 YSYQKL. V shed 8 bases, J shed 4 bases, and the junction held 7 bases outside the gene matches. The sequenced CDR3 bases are TGTGCCAGCGGTGGGGGACTGGTTTATGAACAGTAC. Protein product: CASGGGLVYEQY. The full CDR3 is CASGGGLVYEQYF.

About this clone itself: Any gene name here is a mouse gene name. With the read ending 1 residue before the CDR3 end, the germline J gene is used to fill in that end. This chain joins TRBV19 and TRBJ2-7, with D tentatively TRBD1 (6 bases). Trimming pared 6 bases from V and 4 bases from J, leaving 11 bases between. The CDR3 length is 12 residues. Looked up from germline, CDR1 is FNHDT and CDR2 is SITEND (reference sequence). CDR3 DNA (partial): TGTGCCAGCATATCGGGACAATATGAACAGTAC. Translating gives CASISGQYEQY. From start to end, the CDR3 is CASISGQYEQYF. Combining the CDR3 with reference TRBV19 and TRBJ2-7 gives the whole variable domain GGIITQTPKFLIGQEGQKLTLKCQQNFNHDTMYWYRQDSGKGLRLIYYSITENDLQKGDLSEGYDASREKKSSFSLTVTSAQKNEMAVFLCASISGQYEQYFGPGTRLTVL.

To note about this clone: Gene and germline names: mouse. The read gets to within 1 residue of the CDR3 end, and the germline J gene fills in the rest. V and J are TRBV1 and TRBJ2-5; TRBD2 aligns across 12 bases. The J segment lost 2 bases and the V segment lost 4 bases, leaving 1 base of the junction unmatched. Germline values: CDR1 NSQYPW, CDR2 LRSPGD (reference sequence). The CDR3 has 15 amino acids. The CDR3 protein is CTCSGLGGLQDTQYF. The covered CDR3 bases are TGCACCTGCAGTGGACTGGGGGGGCTCCAAGACACCCAGTAC.

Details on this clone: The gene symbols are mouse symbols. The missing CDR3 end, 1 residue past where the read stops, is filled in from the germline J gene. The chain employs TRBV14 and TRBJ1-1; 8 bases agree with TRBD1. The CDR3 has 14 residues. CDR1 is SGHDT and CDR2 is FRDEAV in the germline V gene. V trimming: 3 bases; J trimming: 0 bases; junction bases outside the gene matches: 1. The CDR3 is CASSWTGSNTEVFF. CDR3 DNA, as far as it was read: TGTGCCAGCAGTTGGACAGGGTCAAACACAGAAGTCTTC.

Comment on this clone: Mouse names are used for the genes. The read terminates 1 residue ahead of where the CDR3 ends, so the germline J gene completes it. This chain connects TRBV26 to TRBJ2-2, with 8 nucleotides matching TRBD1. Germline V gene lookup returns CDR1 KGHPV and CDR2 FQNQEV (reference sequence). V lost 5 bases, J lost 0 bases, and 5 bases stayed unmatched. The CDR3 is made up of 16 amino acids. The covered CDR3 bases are TGTGCCAGCAGTGGGATACAGGGGGCAAACACCGGGCAGCTCTAC. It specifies CASSGIQGANTGQLY. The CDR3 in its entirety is CASSGIQGANTGQLYF.

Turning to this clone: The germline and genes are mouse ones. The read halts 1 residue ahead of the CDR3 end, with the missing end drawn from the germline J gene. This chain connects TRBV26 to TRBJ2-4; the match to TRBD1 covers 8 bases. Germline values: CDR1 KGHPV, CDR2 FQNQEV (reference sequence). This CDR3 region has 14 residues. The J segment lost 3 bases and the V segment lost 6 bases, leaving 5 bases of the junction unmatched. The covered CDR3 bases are TGTGCCAGCAGGAGACAGGGGAGGCAAAACACCTTGTAC. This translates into CASRRQGRQNTLY. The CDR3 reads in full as CASRRQGRQNTLYF. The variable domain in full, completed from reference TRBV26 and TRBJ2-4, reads NSKVIQTPRYLVKGQGQKAKMRCIPEKGHPVVFWYQQNKNNEFKFLINFQNQEVLQQIDMTEKRFSAECPSNSPCSLEIQSSEAGDSALYLCASRRQGRQNTLYFGAGTRLSVL.

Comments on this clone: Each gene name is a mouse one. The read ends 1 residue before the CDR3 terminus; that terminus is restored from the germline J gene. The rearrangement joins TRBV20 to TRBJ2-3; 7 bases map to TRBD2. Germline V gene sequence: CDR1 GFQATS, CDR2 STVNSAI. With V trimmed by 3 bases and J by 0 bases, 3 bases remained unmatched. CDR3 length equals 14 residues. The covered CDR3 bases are TGTGGTGCTAGATTGGGGGGTAGTGCAGAAACGCTGTAT. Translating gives CGARLGGSAETLY. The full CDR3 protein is CGARLGGSAETLYF.

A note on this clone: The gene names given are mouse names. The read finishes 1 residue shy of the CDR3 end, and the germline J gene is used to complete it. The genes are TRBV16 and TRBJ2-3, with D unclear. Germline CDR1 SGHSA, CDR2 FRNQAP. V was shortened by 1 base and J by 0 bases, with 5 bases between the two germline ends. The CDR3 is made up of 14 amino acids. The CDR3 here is CASSLASSAETLYF. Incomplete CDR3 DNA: TGTGCAAGCAGCTTAGCCAGTAGTGCAGAAACGCTGTAT.

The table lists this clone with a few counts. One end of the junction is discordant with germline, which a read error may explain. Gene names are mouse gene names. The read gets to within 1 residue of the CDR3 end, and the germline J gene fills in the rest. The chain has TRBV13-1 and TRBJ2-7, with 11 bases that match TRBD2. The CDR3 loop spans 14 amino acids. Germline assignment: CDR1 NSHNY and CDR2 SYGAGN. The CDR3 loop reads CASGDHWGGGEQYF. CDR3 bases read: TGTGCCAGCGGTGATCACTGGGGGGGCGGTGAACAGTAC.

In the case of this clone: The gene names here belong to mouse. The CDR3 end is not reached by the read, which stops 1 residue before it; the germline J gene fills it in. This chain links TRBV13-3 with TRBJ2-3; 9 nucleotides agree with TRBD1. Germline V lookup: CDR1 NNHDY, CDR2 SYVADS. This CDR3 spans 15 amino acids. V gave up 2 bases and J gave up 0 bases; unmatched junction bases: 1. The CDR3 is CASSEDRGSAETLYF. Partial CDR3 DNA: TGTGCCAGCAGTGAGGACAGGGGTAGTGCAGAAACGCTGTAT.

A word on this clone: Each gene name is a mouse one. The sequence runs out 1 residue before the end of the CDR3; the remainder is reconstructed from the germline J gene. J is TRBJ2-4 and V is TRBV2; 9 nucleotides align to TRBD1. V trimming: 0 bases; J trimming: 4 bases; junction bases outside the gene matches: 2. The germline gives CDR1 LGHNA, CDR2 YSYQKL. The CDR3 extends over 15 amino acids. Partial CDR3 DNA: TGTGCCAGCAGCCAAGACGGGACAGGGAAAAACACCTTGTAC. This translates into CASSQDGTGKNTLY. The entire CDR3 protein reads CASSQDGTGKNTLYF. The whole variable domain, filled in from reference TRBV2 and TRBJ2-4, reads DPKIIQKPKYLVAVTGSEKILICEQYLGHNAMYWYRQSAKKPLEFMFSYSYQKLMDNQTASSRFQPQSSKKNHLDLQITALKPDDSATYFCASSQDGTGKNTLYFGAGTRLSVL.

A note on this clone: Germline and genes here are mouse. Incomplete CDR3 DNA: TGTGCCAGCAGTGATGCCCGGACTGGGGGTTATGAACAGTAC. This codes for CASSDARTGGYEQY. From start to end, the CDR3 is CASSDARTGGYEQYF. This chain connects TRBV13-1 to TRBJ2-7, with TRBD2 matching 10 bases. Read coverage stops 1 residue before the CDR3 terminus; the germline J gene supplies the remainder. The CDR3 loop spans 15 amino acids. V dropped 0 bases and J dropped 4; count of bases not matched to a gene: 4. Germline CDR1 and CDR2: NSHNY and SYGAGN.

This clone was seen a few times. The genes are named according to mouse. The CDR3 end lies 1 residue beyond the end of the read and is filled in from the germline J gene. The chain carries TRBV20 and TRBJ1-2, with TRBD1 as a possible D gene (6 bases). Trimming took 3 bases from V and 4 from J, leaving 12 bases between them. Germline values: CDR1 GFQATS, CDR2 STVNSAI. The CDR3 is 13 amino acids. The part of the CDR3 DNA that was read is TGTGGTGCTAGACCAGGGGTGGGCTCCGACTACACC. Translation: CGARPGVGSDYT. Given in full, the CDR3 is CGARPGVGSDYTF.

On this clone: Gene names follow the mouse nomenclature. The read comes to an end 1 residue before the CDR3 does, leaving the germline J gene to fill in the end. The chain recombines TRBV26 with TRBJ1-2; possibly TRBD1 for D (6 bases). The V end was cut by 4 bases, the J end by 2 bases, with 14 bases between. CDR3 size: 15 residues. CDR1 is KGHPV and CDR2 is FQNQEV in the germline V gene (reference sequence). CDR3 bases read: TGTGCCAGCAGTCCTACAGGGAGAGAGAACTCCGACTACACC. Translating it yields CASSPTGRENSDYT. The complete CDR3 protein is CASSPTGRENSDYTF.

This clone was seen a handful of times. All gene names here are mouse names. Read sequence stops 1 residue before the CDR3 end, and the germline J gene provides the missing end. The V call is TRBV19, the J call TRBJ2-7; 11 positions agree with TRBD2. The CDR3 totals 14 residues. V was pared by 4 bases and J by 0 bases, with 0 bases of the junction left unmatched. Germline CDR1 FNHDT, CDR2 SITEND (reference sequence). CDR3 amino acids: CASSDWGGSYEQYF. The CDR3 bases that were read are TGTGCCAGCAGTGACTGGGGGGGCTCCTATGAACAGTAC.